These T cell receptor beta chains were read from a single sample in a study of response to subunit inactivated influenza vaccine. TCRdb passed the RT-PCR reads through MiXCR, listing each CDR3 protein once. The profile covers about 540,000 distinct CDR3 sequences, with approximately 24% appearing a single time and 2.5% to 3.5% taken by the ten largest. The data were also submitted as part of a second study, on T cells expressing NK-cell markers.

Here the sequenced sample was CD4+ T cells sorted from PBMCs, taken 11 to 12 days after vaccination. The receptors originated from a man aged 50-60 years who received an inactivated influenza vaccine. The CDR3 runs from the conserved cysteine through the conserved F or W. The D gene is left open where the match is weak. Clone size is shown for a subset of rows, as once, few, many or a class of expanded clone.

j_gene: TRBJ2-2
v_gene: TRBV10-3
abundance: few
d_gene: .
CDR3nt: TGTGCCATCAGTGGAGGACTGAACACCGGGGAGCTGTTTTTT
CDR3aa: CAISGGLNTGELFF

j_gene: TRBJ1-1
v_gene: TRBV6-1
abundance: few
d_gene: TRBD1
CDR3nt: TGTGCCATCGAGGAAGCTACCGGGACAGCGGGGGATATTCTCGTGGTCACTGAAGCTTTCTTT
CDR3aa: CAIEEATGTAGDILVVTEAFF

j_gene: TRBJ2-7
v_gene: TRBV6-5
abundance: few
d_gene: .
CDR3nt: TGTGCCAGCAGTTACCTTCGCGGTACACCCTACGAGCAGTACTTC
CDR3aa: CASSYLRGTPYEQYF

j_gene: TRBJ2-5
v_gene: TRBV6-1
abundance: .
d_gene: .
CDR3nt: TGTGCCAGCAGTGATCCGTTTCAAGAGACCCAGTACTTC
CDR3aa: CASSDPFQETQYF

j_gene: TRBJ2-1
v_gene: TRBV20-1
abundance: many
d_gene: .
CDR3nt: TGCAGTGCTAGAGAGCATTGGGCGGGTGGGACCTACAATGAGCAGTTCTTC
CDR3aa: CSAREHWAGGTYNEQFF

j_gene: TRBJ2-2
v_gene: TRBV7-8
abundance: .
d_gene: .
CDR3nt: TGTGCCAGCGAAGTGAACACCGGGGAGCTGTTTTTT
CDR3aa: CASEVNTGELFF

j_gene: TRBJ1-1
v_gene: TRBV4-1
abundance: .
d_gene: .
CDR3nt: TGCGCCAGCAGCCAAGCCGACAGGCCGAACACTGAAGCTTTCTTT
CDR3aa: CASSQADRPNTEAFF

j_gene: TRBJ1-5
v_gene: TRBV5-8
abundance: few
d_gene: .
CDR3nt: TGTGCCAGCCGCCGGCAGGACGGGCCCCAGCATTTT
CDR3aa: CASRRQDGPQHF

j_gene: TRBJ2-2
v_gene: TRBV29-1
abundance: few
d_gene: .
CDR3nt: TGCAGCGTTAGGACATCCCAAAAGTCCGGGGAGCTGTTTTTT
CDR3aa: CSVRTSQKSGELFF

j_gene: TRBJ1-6
v_gene: TRBV25-1
abundance: few
d_gene: .
CDR3nt: TGTGCCAGCAGCGCTTACTCCTATAATTCACCCCTCCACTTT
CDR3aa: CASSAYSYNSPLHF

j_gene: TRBJ2-1
v_gene: TRBV9
abundance: .
d_gene: TRBD2
CDR3nt: TGTGCCAGCAGCGCCTCTCCCTATAGCGGGAGGGGCAATGAGCAGTTCTTC
CDR3aa: CASSASPYSGRGNEQFF

j_gene: TRBJ2-1
v_gene: TRBV6-2/TRBV6-3
abundance: .
d_gene: TRBD2
CDR3nt: TGTGCCAGCACGTCAGCGGGAGGGCGCAATGAGCAGTTCTTC
CDR3aa: CASTSAGGRNEQFF

j_gene: TRBJ2-1
v_gene: TRBV10-3
abundance: few
d_gene: .
CDR3nt: TGTGCCATCAGTGATAGGTTTTCACTCTACAATGAGCAGTTCTTC
CDR3aa: CAISDRFSLYNEQFF

j_gene: TRBJ2-6
v_gene: TRBV12-3/TRBV12-4
abundance: .
d_gene: .
CDR3nt: TGTGCCAGCAGTTTTAGGTTTTCTTGGGGGTCGAGCTCTGGGGCCAACGTCCTGACTTTC
CDR3aa: CASSFRFSWGSSSGANVLTF

j_gene: TRBJ2-1
v_gene: TRBV15
abundance: many
d_gene: .
CDR3nt: TGTGCCACCAGCAGAGATAGGACAGTTCCGTTCTTC
CDR3aa: CATSRDRTVPFF

j_gene: TRBJ2-7
v_gene: TRBV28
abundance: .
d_gene: .
CDR3nt: TGTGCCAGCAGGGGGCTGAATTCCTACGAGCAGTACTTC
CDR3aa: CASRGLNSYEQYF

j_gene: TRBJ2-3
v_gene: TRBV12-3/TRBV12-4
abundance: many
d_gene: .
CDR3nt: TGTGCCAGCACCGCGGGACAGAACACAGATACGCAGTATTTT
CDR3aa: CASTAGQNTDTQYF

j_gene: TRBJ2-1
v_gene: TRBV7-2
abundance: once
d_gene: TRBD1
CDR3nt: TGTGCCAGCAGCTTAGACAGAGGGGGCGTGAATGAGCAGTTCTTC
CDR3aa: CASSLDRGGVNEQFF

j_gene: TRBJ2-1
v_gene: TRBV6-1
abundance: .
d_gene: TRBD1
CDR3nt: TGTGCCAGCAGAAACAGGGGTCCTTCGAGGAATGAGCAGTTCTTC
CDR3aa: CASRNRGPSRNEQFF

j_gene: TRBJ2-1
v_gene: TRBV11-2
abundance: few
d_gene: TRBD2
CDR3nt: TGTGCCAGCAGCTCCGGGACTAGCGGGCCTCAAGCCCGCAATGAGCAGTTCTTC
CDR3aa: CASSSGTSGPQARNEQFF

j_gene: TRBJ2-5
v_gene: TRBV20-1
abundance: .
d_gene: TRBD2
CDR3nt: TGCAGTGCTAGTCCGGCTAGCGGAACCCAAGAGACCCAGTACTTC
CDR3aa: CSASPASGTQETQYF

j_gene: TRBJ2-3
v_gene: TRBV19
abundance: few
d_gene: TRBD2
CDR3nt: TGTGCCACCCTAGCGGGGCCTCCAGATACGCAGTATTTT
CDR3aa: CATLAGPPDTQYF

j_gene: TRBJ2-2
v_gene: TRBV9
abundance: few
d_gene: .
CDR3nt: TGTGCCAGCAGCGTAAGGCGGGACACCGGGGAGCTGTTTTTT
CDR3aa: CASSVRRDTGELFF

j_gene: TRBJ2-3
v_gene: TRBV18
abundance: .
d_gene: .
CDR3nt: TGTGCCAGCTCACCATTCGGCACAGATACGCAGTATTTT
CDR3aa: CASSPFGTDTQYF

j_gene: TRBJ2-1
v_gene: TRBV11-2
abundance: .
d_gene: TRBD2
CDR3nt: TGTGCCAGCAGCTTATCCCTACTAGCGGGGGGATTGAATGAGCAGTTCTTC
CDR3aa: CASSLSLLAGGLNEQFF

j_gene: TRBJ2-5
v_gene: TRBV7-9
abundance: .
d_gene: .
CDR3nt: TGTGCCAGCAGCTTAGGGTCAGCCCAAGAGACCCAGTACTTC
CDR3aa: CASSLGSAQETQYF

j_gene: TRBJ1-1
v_gene: TRBV5-4
abundance: many
d_gene: .
CDR3nt: TGTGCCAGCAGCTTGGCCGTGACGGGCGGGGCTGAAGCTTTCTTT
CDR3aa: CASSLAVTGGAEAFF

j_gene: TRBJ2-7
v_gene: TRBV20-1
abundance: .
d_gene: TRBD1
CDR3nt: TGCAGTGCACCGGGACAGACCTACGAGCAGTACTTC
CDR3aa: CSAPGQTYEQYF

j_gene: TRBJ1-1
v_gene: TRBV3-1
abundance: .
d_gene: .
CDR3nt: TGTGCCAGCAGCCAAACGACAGGATCGGTTTGGGCTTTCTTT
CDR3aa: CASSQTTGSVWAFF

j_gene: TRBJ2-3
v_gene: TRBV7-2
abundance: few
d_gene: .
CDR3nt: TGTGCCAGCAGCTTAAAGAAGGGGACCTTCACAGATACGCAGTATTTT
CDR3aa: CASSLKKGTFTDTQYF

j_gene: TRBJ2-1
v_gene: TRBV24-1
abundance: .
d_gene: TRBD1
CDR3nt: TGTGCCACCAGTGATGCTAGGGGGCGGAACCAGTTCTTC
CDR3aa: CATSDARGRNQFF

j_gene: TRBJ2-2
v_gene: TRBV24-1
abundance: few
d_gene: .
CDR3nt: TGTGCCACCAGTAGGCAGGGATACACCGGGGAGCTGTTTTTT
CDR3aa: CATSRQGYTGELFF

j_gene: TRBJ2-1
v_gene: TRBV20-1
abundance: few
d_gene: .
CDR3nt: TGCAGTGCTAGAGATGTCGGTAGTGACCGCCGCCTTAACAATGAGCAGTTCTTC
CDR3aa: CSARDVGSDRRLNNEQFF

j_gene: TRBJ2-3
v_gene: TRBV20-1
abundance: .
d_gene: TRBD2
CDR3nt: TGCAGTGCCAGGGCGGGGGGGCTGGATACGCAGTATTTT
CDR3aa: CSARAGGLDTQYF

j_gene: TRBJ2-1
v_gene: TRBV12-3/TRBV12-4
abundance: few
d_gene: .
CDR3nt: TGTGCCAGCAGTTTGCCTCAGGGAGAAACCTACAATGAGCAGTTCTTC
CDR3aa: CASSLPQGETYNEQFF

j_gene: TRBJ1-2
v_gene: TRBV20-1
abundance: many
d_gene: TRBD1
CDR3nt: TGCAGTGCTTCGGGTGTTCCCGGGACAGGGGAAGGGTATGGCTACACCTTC
CDR3aa: CSASGVPGTGEGYGYTF

j_gene: TRBJ2-7
v_gene: TRBV7-9
abundance: .
d_gene: .
CDR3nt: TGTGCCAGCAACAACAGGGGGGGGAACTACGAGCAGTACTTC
CDR3aa: CASNNRGGNYEQYF

j_gene: TRBJ1-4
v_gene: TRBV9
abundance: few
d_gene: .
CDR3nt: TGTGCCAGCAGCTCACTGGAAAGGGGGAGTGAAAAACTGTTTTTT
CDR3aa: CASSSLERGSEKLFF

j_gene: TRBJ2-3
v_gene: TRBV27
abundance: few
d_gene: .
CDR3nt: TGTGCCAGCAGTTTACTAGCTCACAGCACAGATACGCAGTATTTT
CDR3aa: CASSLLAHSTDTQYF

j_gene: TRBJ1-2
v_gene: TRBV6-1
abundance: few
d_gene: TRBD1
CDR3nt: TGTGCCAGCAGAAGACAGGGGGCTTATGGCTACACCTTC
CDR3aa: CASRRQGAYGYTF

j_gene: TRBJ2-3
v_gene: TRBV6-6
abundance: .
d_gene: TRBD2
CDR3nt: TGTGCCAGCAGGGGTAGCGGGGGGTTTTATCCAGATACGCAGTATTTT
CDR3aa: CASRGSGGFYPDTQYF

j_gene: TRBJ1-2
v_gene: TRBV6-2/TRBV6-3
abundance: .
d_gene: .
CDR3nt: TGTGCCAGCTCCGGGACACTGGACTATGGCTACACCTTC
CDR3aa: CASSGTLDYGYTF

j_gene: TRBJ2-1
v_gene: TRBV5-1
abundance: .
d_gene: TRBD2
CDR3nt: TGCGCCAGCAGCTTGTGGACTAGCGGGAGTAGTAATGAGCAGTTCTTC
CDR3aa: CASSLWTSGSSNEQFF

j_gene: TRBJ2-2
v_gene: TRBV20-1
abundance: .
d_gene: .
CDR3nt: TGCAGTGCTAGAGGTCCGATTGCCGAGAACACCGGGGAGCTGTTTTTT
CDR3aa: CSARGPIAENTGELFF

j_gene: TRBJ2-1
v_gene: TRBV3-1
abundance: .
d_gene: .
CDR3nt: TGTGCCAGCAGCCAAGAGGGAGACTACATTTACAATGAGCAGTTCTTC
CDR3aa: CASSQEGDYIYNEQFF

j_gene: TRBJ2-5
v_gene: TRBV20-1
abundance: few
d_gene: TRBD1
CDR3nt: TGCAGTGCTAGAGGGACCGGGACAGGGGGAGAGACCCAGTACTTC
CDR3aa: CSARGTGTGGETQYF

j_gene: TRBJ1-6
v_gene: TRBV27
abundance: .
d_gene: .
CDR3nt: TGTGCCAGCAGTTTCCGGGTTGGTTTGAATTCACCCCTCCACTTT
CDR3aa: CASSFRVGLNSPLHF

j_gene: TRBJ2-5
v_gene: TRBV29-1
abundance: many
d_gene: TRBD1
CDR3nt: TGCAGCGTTGGATTAGGGGGCCTGGAGACCCAGTACTTC
CDR3aa: CSVGLGGLETQYF

j_gene: TRBJ1-1
v_gene: TRBV5-1
abundance: few
d_gene: .
CDR3nt: TGCGCCAGCAGCTGGGGAGCTGGGAGGAACACTGAAGCTTTCTTT
CDR3aa: CASSWGAGRNTEAFF

j_gene: TRBJ1-2
v_gene: TRBV25-1
abundance: .
d_gene: TRBD1
CDR3nt: TGTGCCAGCACTCAGACAGGGACTAACTATGGCTACACCTTC
CDR3aa: CASTQTGTNYGYTF

j_gene: TRBJ2-1
v_gene: TRBV6-4
abundance: .
d_gene: TRBD2
CDR3nt: TGTGCCAGCAGTGATAGTGGACTAGCGGGAGTACAGTTCTTC
CDR3aa: CASSDSGLAGVQFF

j_gene: TRBJ2-7
v_gene: TRBV6-5
abundance: .
d_gene: TRBD1
CDR3nt: TGTGCCAGCAGTGGGACAGGGGGCGACCAGTACTTC
CDR3aa: CASSGTGGDQYF

j_gene: TRBJ1-2
v_gene: TRBV12-3/TRBV12-4
abundance: .
d_gene: .
CDR3nt: TGTGCCAGCAGTTTACCCCGACAGCCCGAAGCCTTC
CDR3aa: CASSLPRQPEAF

j_gene: TRBJ1-2
v_gene: TRBV27
abundance: few
d_gene: .
CDR3nt: TGTGCCAGCAGTTCCACGGCCCCAACGGGCGGCTACACCTTC
CDR3aa: CASSSTAPTGGYTF

j_gene: TRBJ2-5
v_gene: TRBV28
abundance: few
d_gene: .
CDR3nt: TGTGCCAGCAGGGTGACTTTCAAAGAGACCCAGTACTTC
CDR3aa: CASRVTFKETQYF